The 18 T cell receptor beta chains below all came from one sample that was sequenced in a study of blood T cells in healthy people across ages. PCR was performed a second time for roughly 7 to 12 cycles using a sample-barcoded 5' primer and a J-beta primer mix. TCRdb re-called the 5' RACE reads through MiXCR, storing one row per CDR3 protein. The sample records 1.5 million to 2 million distinct CDR3 sequences, about 30% being singletons. The sample comprised blood. These receptors all come from a woman aged 25-40 years in good health.

The chain has TRBV3-1 and TRBJ1-1; D gene uncertain. Trimming took off 3 bases at V and 8 bases at J, with 7 bases between the two ends. Per germline, CDR1 LGHDT and CDR2 YNNKEL (reference sequence). The CDR3 spans 11 residues. This chain's CDR3 is CASSHRLEAFF. For the CDR3, the DNA is TGTGCCAGCAGCCATCGGTTAGAAGCTTTCTTT.

This clonotype showed up many times. V and J are TRBV5-6 and TRBJ1-6; possibly TRBD1 for D (6 bases). The V gene's germline CDR1 is SGHDT and CDR2 YYEEEE. Trimming removed 2 bases from V and 9 bases from J, with 15 bases in between. The CDR3 sequence is 15 residues long. CDR3 amino acids: CASSLLRDTRSPLHF. In DNA, the CDR3 is TGTGCCAGCAGCTTACTCCGGGACACTCGTTCACCCCTCCACTTT.

A few counts support this clonotype. The chain is built from TRBV4-3 and TRBJ1-2; D is uncertain. The CDR3 loop spans 13 amino acids. The germline V gene has CDR1 LGHNA and CDR2 YSLEER. Trimming left V 0 bases short and J 8 bases short, with 10 bases between. CDR3: CASSQEFRGGYTF. The CDR3 region has the DNA TGCGCCAGCAGCCAAGAATTTAGAGGGGGCTACACCTTC.

This clonotype was counted a few times. The chain combines TRBV7-2 with TRBJ2-7, with 12 bases that match TRBD2. Germline lookup yields CDR1 SGHTA and CDR2 FQGNSA. V shed 1 base and J 0 bases; nucleotides not matched to a gene: 7. The CDR3 loop spans 18 amino acids. The CDR3 DNA follows: TGTGCCAGCAGCTTAGAAAGGACTAGCGGGACGTCCTCCTACGAGCAGTACTTC. Translating gives CASSLERTSGTSSYEQYF.

The genes are TRBV5-1 and TRBJ2-5, with TRBD1 identical over 11 bases. This CDR3 is 14 amino acids long. Germline V gene data show CDR1 as SGHRS and CDR2 as YFSETQ. V gave up 3 bases and J gave up 7 bases; unmatched junction bases: 5. CDR3 region: CASSSGGTGGTQYF. The CDR3 DNA reads TGCGCCAGCAGCTCTGGCGGGACAGGGGGGACCCAGTACTTC.

The chain employs TRBV3-1 and TRBJ2-1; 12 positions match TRBD2. The CDR3 sequence is 15 residues long. Trimming took 6 bases from V and 5 from J; bases not matched to a gene: 5. Germline CDR1 reads LGHDT; CDR2 reads YNNKEL (reference sequence). The CDR3: CASSRLAGENNEQFF. CDR3 DNA sequence: TGTGCCAGCAGTCGACTAGCGGGGGAAAACAATGAGCAGTTCTTC.

The J gene is TRBJ2-1, the V gene TRBV25-1; D is perhaps TRBD1 (5 bases). V was pared by 7 bases and J by 10 bases, with 20 bases between. Germline lookup yields CDR1 MGHDK and CDR2 SYGVNS. The CDR3 loop spans 14 amino acids. The CDR3 region has the DNA TGTGCCAGCACCCAATGGGGCTCGTTCGGCGAGCAGTTCTTC. It specifies CASTQWGSFGEQFF.

This clonotype has at least ten counts. The V call is TRBV20-1, the J call TRBJ1-2; a weak D match, TRBD1 (5 bases). CDR3 length equals 12 residues. Per germline, CDR1 DFQATT and CDR2 SNEGSKA (reference sequence). Trimming removed 8 bases at V and 2 bases at J, with 12 bases between. As DNA, the CDR3 is TGCAGTTACCGGGGGTTCAACTATGGCTACACCTTC. Its protein product is CSYRGFNYGYTF.

The V and J genes are TRBV28 and TRBJ2-4; D possibly corresponds to TRBD2 (5 bases). The DNA matches TRBJ2-7 better at its end, which makes the J call doubtful. CDR1 MDHEN and CDR2 SYDVKM come from the germline V gene. The CDR3 has 13 residues. CDR3 nucleotide sequence: TGTGCCAGCAGTCCCCCGCGGGTGTACGAGCAGTACTTC. This translates into CASSPPRVYEQYF.

This clonotype was observed a handful of times. The rearrangement uses TRBV2 and TRBJ2-7, with TRBD2 identical over 7 bases. The CDR3 spans 14 residues. The V gene's germline CDR1 is SNHLY and CDR2 FYNNEI. The V gene end was trimmed by 2 bases and the J gene end by 6 bases; junction bases not matched to a gene: 7. DNA of the CDR3: TGTGCCAGCAGTGAAAGCTGGGGCGGGGGCGAGCAGTACTTC. As protein: CASSESWGGGEQYF. The full variable domain, in which reference TRBV2 and TRBJ2-7 provide the parts outside the CDR3, is EPEVTQTPSHQVTQMGQEVILRCVPISNHLYFYWYRQILGQKVEFLVSFYNNEISEKSEIFDDQFSVERPDGSNFTLKIRSTKLEDSAMYFCASSESWGGGEQYFGPGTRLTVT.

This clonotype was counted only a few times. The chain employs TRBV25-1 and TRBJ2-1, with D tentatively TRBD2 (5 bases). Germline V gene lookup returns CDR1 MGHDK and CDR2 SYGVNS. CDR3 length equals 17 residues. Trimming removed 3 bases from V and 0 bases from J, with 15 bases in between. The CDR3: CASSDGSGSPSYNEQFF. DNA for the CDR3: TGTGCCAGCAGTGATGGGAGCGGCTCCCCCTCCTACAATGAGCAGTTCTTC. The full variable domain, with the rest looked up from reference TRBV25-1 and TRBJ2-1, is EADIYQTPRYLVIGTGKKITLECSQTMGHDKMYWYQQDPGMELHLIHYSYGVNSTEKGDLSSESTVSRIRTEHFPLTLESARPSHTSQYLCASSDGSGSPSYNEQFFGPGTRLTVL.

In its sample, this clonotype was seen a few times. This rearrangement joins TRBV5-1 to TRBJ2-1; D gene uncertain. Germline V gives CDR1 SGHRS, CDR2 YFSETQ. This CDR3 spans 13 amino acids. The ends were cut back, 5 bases at V and 7 bases at J, with 13 bases in the middle. The DNA for the CDR3 is TGCGCCAGCAGGGCGGTGGTTGGGAATGAGCAGTTCTTC. Encoded protein: CASRAVVGNEQFF.

Of note for this clonotype: This may stem from a read error, because a much larger clone lies one nucleotide away. The CDR3 DNA sequence: TGCGGCGTTGGCGGTGAGGGAAAGACCCAGTACTTC. Its translation: CGVGGEGKTQYF. V usage is TRBV29-1 and J usage is TRBJ2-5; a weak D match, TRBD2 (5 bases). Germline CDR1 and CDR2: SQVTM and ANQGSEA. The CDR3 contains 12 residues.

J is TRBJ1-5 and V is TRBV6-1; D is ambiguous. CDR1 MNHNS and CDR2 SASEGT come from the germline V gene. The CDR3 totals 13 residues. Trimming removed 1 base at V and 9 bases at J, with 10 bases between. The CDR3 nucleotides are TGTGCCAGCAGTGAAGGGGTCTCAAGGCCCCAGCATTTT. Amino acids: CASSEGVSRPQHF.

The rearrangement joins TRBV2 to TRBJ1-2; D is unresolved. The germline V and J ends were trimmed by 7 bases and 5 bases, with 14 bases remaining between them. Germline CDR1 is SNHLY and CDR2 is FYNNEI. The CDR3 has 13 amino acids. The CDR3 region has the DNA TGTGCCAGCACCAATGAAGAGATTTATGGCTACACCTTC. It yields the protein CASTNEEIYGYTF.

The rearrangement uses TRBV7-3 and TRBJ2-1; TRBD2 agrees at 12 bases. Per germline, CDR1 SGHTA and CDR2 FQGTGA. The CDR3 covers 19 residues. V dropped 5 bases and J dropped 3; count of bases not matched to a gene: 14. The CDR3 loop reads CASSTASGGARDGYNEQFF. CDR3 DNA: TGTGCCAGCAGCACCGCTAGCGGGGGGGCCCGGGATGGCTACAATGAGCAGTTCTTC. Based on the CDR3 plus reference TRBV7-3 and TRBJ2-1, the full variable domain is GAGVSQTPSNKVTEKGKYVELRCDPISGHTALYWYRQSLGQGPEFLIYFQGTGAADDSGLPNDRFFAVRPEGSVSTLKIQRTERGDSAVYLCASSTASGGARDGYNEQFFGPGTRLTVL.

This clonotype was observed a few times. This sequence joins TRBV12-3 or TRBV12-4 and TRBJ1-2; D perhaps matches TRBD1 (6 bases). This CDR3 comprises 15 residues. V was clipped by 6 bases and J by 2 bases, with 16 bases between them. DNA of the CDR3: TGTGCCAGCAGAAAAAGGGGGGGAGGGAACTATGGCTACACCTTC. Translated, it gives CASRKRGGGNYGYTF.

J is TRBJ1-2 and V is TRBV5-1; 9 positions agree with TRBD1. V lost 5 bases, J lost 3 bases, and 5 bases stayed unmatched. The V gene's germline CDR1 is SGHRS and CDR2 YFSETQ. There are 14 residues in the CDR3. CDR3 DNA sequence: TGCGCCAGCAGTTGGACAGGGGACGACTATGGCTACACCTTC. Residues: CASSWTGDDYGYTF.